This TCR beta chain was sequenced during a study of cytomegalovirus exposure and HLA in healthy donors. Study as a whole: Early release data held 85 million or so unique TCRs from HLA-typed donors.

Nominally healthy donors provided the samples, though records likely missed some immune exposures. Study-wide results and limits: TCR beta chains numbering some 150 were designated cytomegalovirus-associated. Across donors, sequencing depth was assumed by presence/absence analyses to be roughly uniform.

Germline lookup yields CDR1 SGHVS and CDR2 FQNEAQ. The ends lost 6 bases at V and 3 bases at J; junction bases unmatched: 3. CDR3 size: 13 residues. With regard to this clone: Its antigen is still unknown.

A multiplex PCR was run with 60 Vbeta primers and 13 Jbeta primers. Produced via immunoSEQ multiplex PCR; TCRdb's table is partial and in-frame only. The sample consists of about 98,000 clones, roughly two thirds of them appearing once. The rearrangement links TRBV7-8 to TRBJ2-7; 9 bases are shared with TRBD1. This receptor was obtained from a man between 45 and 60 years old in good health and CMV-seronegative. Material: PBMCs. The CDR3: CASSRDRDYEQYF. The CDR3 DNA sequence: TGTGCCAGCAGTCGGGACAGGGACTACGAGCAGTACTTC.